One sample yielded the 14 T cell receptor beta chains listed below, sequenced in a study of blood T cell repertoires in COVID-19. The assay was immunoSEQ multiplex PCR, and TCRdb's table has in-frame clones only and misses some. Of under 150,000 clones listed, approximately 90% are singletons. Sequencing was carried out using peripheral blood. The origin of the receptors is a woman between 70 and 85 years old who had recovered from COVID-19.

The V call is TRBV3-1 (or the pseudogene TRBV3-2), the J call TRBJ1-2; a possible D gene is TRBD1 (6 bases). Trimming removed 6 bases from V and 8 bases from J, with 16 bases in between. Germline lookup yields CDR1 LGHDT and CDR2 YNNKEL (reference sequence). This CDR3 spans 13 amino acids. The CDR3 DNA reads as TGTGCCAGCAGTCCGGACAGTTTAGGGGGCTACACCTTC. This encodes CASSPDSLGGYTF.

The chain joins TRBV2 to TRBJ2-5; 8 nucleotides match TRBD2. This CDR3 region has 16 residues. Germline V gives CDR1 SNHLY, CDR2 FYNNEI. J gave up 1 base and V 2 bases, and 6 bases lay outside the gene matches. CDR3 region: CASSEWSAGGQETQYF. CDR3 nucleotide sequence: TGTGCCAGCAGTGAATGGTCGGCGGGGGGCCAAGAGACCCAGTACTTC.

The chain uses TRBV29-1 and TRBJ2-5; weak D call: TRBD2 (5 bases). CDR1 is SQVTM, CDR2 ANQGSEA, per germline. Trimming removed 6 bases from V and 2 bases from J, with 10 bases in between. The CDR3 has 12 amino acids. CDR3 residues: CSVLEAQETQYF. CDR3 coding DNA: TGCAGCGTCCTGGAGGCGCAAGAGACCCAGTACTTC.

The chain couples TRBV9 to TRBJ2-3, with D unresolved. The CDR3 loop spans 17 amino acids. The V gene lost 1 base and the J gene lost 1 base, with 16 bases spanning the gap. Germline V CDR1 and CDR2: SGDLS, YYNGEE. CDR3 amino acids: CASSVYEEPTGTDTQYF. The CDR3 DNA reads as TGTGCCAGCAGCGTATATGAGGAACCGACGGGCACAGATACGCAGTATTTT.

In DNA, the CDR3 is TGTGCCATCAGTGACAGGTCAGGGGGCTCAGATACGCAGTATTTT. It encodes CAISDRSGGSDTQYF. The gene calls are TRBV10-3 and TRBJ2-3, with 8 bases identical to TRBD1. Germline V lookup: CDR1 ENHRY, CDR2 SYGVKD. Trimming at V came to 3 bases and at J to 4 bases, leaving 6 bases not matched to a gene. The CDR3 is 15 amino acids.

This sequence joins TRBV9 and TRBJ1-1, with 7 bases that match TRBD1. Trimming cost V 0 bases and J 13 bases; bases outside gene matches: 6. This CDR3 spans 12 amino acids. Germline V gene sequence: CDR1 SGDLS, CDR2 YYNGEE. The CDR3 DNA follows: TGTGCCAGCAGCGTAGACAGGGGAGTGGTTTTCTTT. Its translation: CASSVDRGVVFF.

The chain uses TRBV28 and TRBJ1-2, with 7 bases fitting TRBD1. The CDR3 has 15 amino acids. With 7 bases clipped from V and 11 bases from J, the junction kept 19 bases outside the gene matches. Germline CDR1 reads MDHEN; CDR2 reads SYDVKM. In DNA form, the CDR3 reads TGTGCCAGCAAATTGGGACAGCGTCTTCGCTTGGAATACACCTTC. Amino acids: CASKLGQRLRLEYTF.

This chain connects TRBV5-1 to TRBJ2-1, with D tentatively TRBD2 (6 bases). Germline V gene lookup returns CDR1 SGHRS and CDR2 YFSETQ. Trimming pared 8 bases from V and 8 bases from J, leaving 26 bases between. The CDR3 loop spans 16 amino acids. This chain's CDR3 is CASRGTGLLSPHEQFF. In DNA, the CDR3 is TGCGCCAGTCGCGGGACTGGGCTCCTCTCCCCCCATGAGCAGTTCTTC.

V is TRBV15 and J is TRBJ2-1; D may be TRBD1 (5 bases). CDR1 and CDR2 from the germline V gene are LNHNV and YYDKDF (reference sequence). CDR3 length equals 14 residues. The V and J ends lost 8 bases and 6 bases respectively, with 17 bases between them. The CDR3 DNA reads as TGTGCCACCCGCCCTGGACACTGGGCCAATGAGCAGTTCTTC. Residues: CATRPGHWANEQFF.

V usage is TRBV18 and J usage is TRBJ2-5; D is ambiguous. V was shortened by 2 bases and J by 2 bases, with 9 bases between the two germline ends. CDR1 is KGHSH, CDR2 LQKENI, per germline. The CDR3 length is 14 residues. The CDR3 spells CASSPVPQQETQYF. Here the CDR3 DNA reads TGTGCCAGCTCACCAGTCCCCCAGCAAGAGACCCAGTACTTC. The full variable domain, its missing parts supplied by reference TRBV18 and TRBJ2-5, is NAGVMQNPRHLVRRRGQEARLRCSPMKGHSHVYWYRQLPEEGLKFMVYLQKENIIDESGMPKERFSAEFPKEGPSILRIQQVVRGDSAAYFCASSPVPQQETQYFGPGTRLLVL.

Concerning this clone: One end of the junction fails to match germline, which may point to a read error. The chain couples TRBV6-2 or TRBV6-3 to TRBJ2-4; perhaps TRBD1 as D (6 bases). Germline values: CDR1 MNHEY, CDR2 SVGEGT. This CDR3 spans 13 amino acids. The CDR3 here is CASSYTHGTPWDF. The DNA of the CDR3 is TGTGCCAGCAGTTACACCCACGGGACACCCTGGGACTTC.

The chain links TRBV7-9 to TRBJ1-3; TRBD1 is a possible D gene (5 bases). The V end lost 5 bases, the J end lost 3 bases, and 8 bases lay between the germline ends. Germline V gives CDR1 SEHNR, CDR2 FQNEAQ (reference sequence). CDR3 length: 13 residues. CDR3: CASSPGLGNTIYF. CDR3 DNA sequence: TGTGCCAGCAGCCCGGGACTTGGAAACACCATATATTTT. The complete variable domain, with remaining parts taken from reference TRBV7-9 and TRBJ1-3, reads DTGVSQNPRHKITKRGQNVTFRCDPISEHNRLYWYRQTLGQGPEFLTYFQNEAQLEKSRLLSDRFSAERPKGSFSTLEIQRTEQGDSAMYLCASSPGLGNTIYFGEGSWLTVV.

The chain is built from TRBV3-1 (or the pseudogene TRBV3-2) and TRBJ1-6; tentative D call: TRBD1 (5 bases). V dropped 1 base and J dropped 8 bases, with 15 bases sitting between them. Germline V lookup: CDR1 LGHDT, CDR2 YNNKEL (reference sequence). This CDR3 has 16 amino acids. The CDR3 DNA follows: TGTGCCAGCAGCCAAGTCGGGGGAGTGCGGGATTCACCCCTCCACTTT. It yields the protein CASSQVGGVRDSPLHF.

The rearrangement joins TRBV6-5 to TRBJ1-6, with 9 bases fitting TRBD1. V shed 4 bases, J shed 7 bases, and the junction held 2 bases outside the gene matches. The length of the CDR3 is 14 residues. Germline V CDR1 and CDR2: MNHEY, SVGAGI. The CDR3 DNA is TGTGCCAGCAGTTCGGGACAGGGCAATTCACCCCTCCACTTT. Protein: CASSSGQGNSPLHF.